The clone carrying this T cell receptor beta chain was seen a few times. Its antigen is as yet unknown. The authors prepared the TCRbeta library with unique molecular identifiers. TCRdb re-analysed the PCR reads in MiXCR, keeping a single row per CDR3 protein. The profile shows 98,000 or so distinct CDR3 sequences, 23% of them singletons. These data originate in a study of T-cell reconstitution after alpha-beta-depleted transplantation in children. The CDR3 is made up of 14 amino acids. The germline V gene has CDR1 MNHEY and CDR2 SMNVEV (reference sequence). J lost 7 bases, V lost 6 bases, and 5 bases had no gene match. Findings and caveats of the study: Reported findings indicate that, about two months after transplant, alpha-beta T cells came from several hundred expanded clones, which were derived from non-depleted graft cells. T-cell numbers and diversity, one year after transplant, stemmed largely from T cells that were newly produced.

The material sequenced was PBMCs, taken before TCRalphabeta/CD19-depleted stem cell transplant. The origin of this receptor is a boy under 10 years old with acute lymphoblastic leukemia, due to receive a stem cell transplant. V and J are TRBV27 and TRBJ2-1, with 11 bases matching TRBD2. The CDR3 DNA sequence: TGTGCCAGCAGAACTAGCGGGAGCCGTAATGAGCAGTTCTTC. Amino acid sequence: CASRTSGSRNEQFF.